The 17 T cell receptor beta chains reported below all come from one sample, sequenced in a study of beta chain features in type 1 diabetes. Study-wide results and limits: Shorter TCRB CDR3s, moderately but significantly so, marked every one of the four CD4+ subsets in Type 1 diabetes patients.

Reverse transcription of all isolated RNA meant that expressed TCRB transcripts were sequenced. TCRdb's table, derived via immunoSEQ multiplex PCR, lists solely in-frame clones and lacks some. The profile shows 500,000 to 850,000 clones, more than 12% of them singletons. These TCRs are of unknown antigen specificity. The sample was naive CD4+ T cells from blood. The receptor set was obtained from a man between 18 and 29 years old with type 1 diabetes.

This chain joins TRBV29-1 and TRBJ1-2, with a tentative D call TRBD1 (5 bases). The germline gives CDR1 SQVTM, CDR2 ANQGSEA. V gave up 7 bases and J gave up 6 bases, with 24 bases separating them. CDR3 length: 15 amino acids. The CDR3 loop is CSAEGLGRAFDGYTF. CDR3 in DNA: TGCAGCGCCGAGGGGCTGGGCCGAGCTTTTGATGGCTACACCTTC.

J is TRBJ2-7 and V is TRBV28; 8 positions match TRBD2. The CDR3 extends over 13 amino acids. Germline lookup yields CDR1 MDHEN and CDR2 SYDVKM. Trimming cost V 7 bases and J 3 bases; bases outside gene matches: 5. The CDR3 protein is CASTKRGSYEQYF. The CDR3 DNA reads TGTGCCAGCACGAAGCGGGGGAGCTACGAGCAGTACTTC.

This clone has just a few counts. The rearrangement links TRBV6-5 to TRBJ2-5; TRBD1 aligns across 7 bases. The CDR3 sequence is 13 residues long. V trimming: 7 bases; J trimming: 5 bases; junction bases outside the gene matches: 7. The V gene's germline CDR1 is MNHEY and CDR2 SVGAGI. This CDR3 is CASTSDRRETQYF. CDR3 nucleotide sequence: TGTGCCAGCACGTCGGACAGGAGGGAGACCCAGTACTTC.

This clone showed up just once. A junction end diverges from the germline sequence, so it may reflect a read error. The chain combines TRBV30 with TRBJ2-7; D call uncertain. The CDR3 has 12 amino acids. Germline V gives CDR1 GTSNPN, CDR2 SVGIG (reference sequence). CDR3 in amino acids: CAWSATWVTTSF. CDR3 coding DNA: TGTGCCTGGAGTGCAACATGGGTTACAACCAGCTTC.

This clone was counted a few times. This sequence joins TRBV6-6 and TRBJ1-2; D perhaps matches TRBD1 (6 bases). The CDR3 totals 14 residues. V gave up 5 bases and J gave up 7 bases, with 17 bases separating them. CDR1 MNHNY and CDR2 SVGAGI come from the germline V gene (reference sequence). CDR3 in amino acids: CASSRNRDYGGYTF. CDR3 DNA: TGTGCCAGCAGTAGGAACAGGGACTATGGTGGCTACACCTTC.

The genes are TRBV2 and TRBJ1-5, with a weak D call TRBD1 (6 bases). This CDR3 comprises 13 residues. Per the germline V gene, CDR1 is SNHLY and CDR2 is FYNNEI. Deletions cut 6 bases from V and 6 bases from J, with 12 bases between. The CDR3 region is CASRLRQAQPQHF. CDR3 DNA: TGTGCCAGCAGACTACGACAGGCTCAGCCCCAGCATTTT. The full variable domain, rest sourced from reference TRBV2 and TRBJ1-5, is EPEVTQTPSHQVTQMGQEVILRCVPISNHLYFYWYRQILGQKVEFLVSFYNNEISEKSEIFDDQFSVERPDGSNFTLKIRSTKLEDSAMYFCASRLRQAQPQHFGDGTRLSIL.

The chain is built from TRBV5-1 and TRBJ2-7; D is unclear. Germline assignment: CDR1 SGHRS and CDR2 YFSETQ. The CDR3 sequence is 14 residues long. The V end was cut by 1 base, the J end by 1 base, with 9 bases between. CDR3 amino acids: CASSLKQTSYEQYF. The CDR3 DNA reads TGCGCCAGCAGCTTGAAACAGACGTCCTACGAGCAGTACTTC.

This clone has a handful of counts. The chain uses TRBV2 and TRBJ1-1; D gene unclear. CDR1 SNHLY and CDR2 FYNNEI come from the germline V gene. V was cut by 5 bases and J by 5 bases, with 15 bases left in between. The CDR3 totals 14 residues. The DNA for the CDR3 is TGTGCCAGCAGTCCACCCGGTGCGGGGACTGAAGCTTTCTTT. It specifies CASSPPGAGTEAFF.

In its sample, this clone was seen a few times. The V gene is TRBV28, the J gene TRBJ2-2, with D tentatively TRBD1 (6 bases). Germline V gives CDR1 MDHEN, CDR2 SYDVKM. Trimming stripped 8 bases from V and 0 bases from J, with 10 bases between. The CDR3 covers 14 residues. CDR3 DNA sequence: TGTGCCAGCGGGGGCCTAACGAACACCGGGGAGCTGTTTTTT. It is translated as CASGGLTNTGELFF.

This clone was seen a few times. J is TRBJ2-3 and V is TRBV6-6; 8 bases fit TRBD1. This CDR3 contains 14 residues. Germline V CDR1 and CDR2: MNHNY, SVGAGI (reference sequence). J was trimmed by 6 bases and V by 7 bases; bases with no gene match: 9. The CDR3 bases are TGTGCCAGCACCGACCGACAGGGGTTGGATACGCAGTATTTT. Amino acids: CASTDRQGLDTQYF.

As concerns this clone: The sample contains more than one DNA sequence encoding this CDR3. The chain links TRBV30 to TRBJ2-7; no reliable D call. The CDR3 length is 11 residues. Per the germline V gene, CDR1 is GTSNPN and CDR2 is SVGIG (reference sequence). The ends were cut back, 3 bases at V and 1 base at J, with 4 bases in the middle. The DNA of the CDR3 is TGTGCCTGGAGCAGGTCCTACGAGCAGTACTTC. It encodes CAWSRSYEQYF.

CDR3 DNA: TGTGCCAGCAGCATTACGGGTACCGGGGAGCTGTTTTTT. The encoded protein is CASSITGTGELFF. V usage is TRBV7-9 and J usage is TRBJ2-2; no clear D gene. In germline, CDR1 is SEHNR, CDR2 FQNEAQ (reference sequence). V shed 5 bases and J shed 5 bases, with 9 bases lying between them. The CDR3 is 13 amino acids.

This clone was counted only a few times. Other DNA sequences from this sample encode an identical CDR3 as well. This chain uses TRBV30 with TRBJ1-5, with D unclear. The CDR3 sequence is 13 residues long. Germline values: CDR1 GTSNPN, CDR2 SVGIG (reference sequence). V was trimmed by 0 bases and J by 4 bases, leaving 7 bases between them. CDR3 loop: CAWSVRQNQPQHF. The CDR3 DNA reads TGTGCCTGGAGTGTACGGCAAAATCAGCCCCAGCATTTT.

At least ten counts were recorded for this clone. This chain links TRBV28 with TRBJ2-1; D perhaps matches TRBD1 (5 bases). The CDR3 length is 14 residues. V dropped 6 bases and J dropped 8 bases, with 17 bases sitting between them. In germline, CDR1 is MDHEN, CDR2 SYDVKM. The CDR3 protein is CASSLTPPRDEQFF. The CDR3 coding sequence is TGTGCCAGCAGCCTGACTCCCCCCAGGGATGAGCAGTTCTTC. Looking up the rest from reference TRBV28 and TRBJ2-1 gives the full variable domain: DVKVTQSSRYLVKRTGEKVFLECVQDMDHENMFWYRQDPGLGLRLIYFSYDVKMKEKGDIPEGYSVSREKKERFSLILESASTNQTSMYLCASSLTPPRDEQFFGPGTRLTVL.

The chain recombines TRBV27 with TRBJ1-6, with 9 nucleotides matching TRBD1. The CDR3 runs 12 residues. V trimming: 8 bases; J trimming: 8 bases; junction bases outside the gene matches: 1. CDR1 is MNHEY and CDR2 is SMNVEV in the germline V gene (reference sequence). Here the CDR3 DNA reads TGTGCCAGCGGGGACAGGGATTCACCCCTCCACTTT. This encodes CASGDRDSPLHF.

This clone was detected a few times. V is TRBV30 and J is TRBJ1-3; D remains unclear. V was pared by 0 bases and J by 4 bases, with 13 bases between. This CDR3 region has 15 residues. CDR1 is GTSNPN and CDR2 is SVGIG in the germline V gene (reference sequence). Here the CDR3 DNA reads TGTGCCTGGAGTGTCGGTTGGGCGGAAGGAAACACCATATATTTT. The encoded protein is CAWSVGWAEGNTIYF.

This clone was picked up a small number of times. Other DNA sequences within the sample encode an identical CDR3. The chain recombines TRBV7-9 with TRBJ1-2; TRBD1 is a possible D gene (6 bases). Trimming took 0 bases from V and 2 from J, leaving 7 bases between them. This CDR3 is built from 14 residues. The germline CDR1 and CDR2 sequences are SEHNR and FQNEAQ (reference sequence). CDR3: CASSLADRNYGYTF. In DNA form, the CDR3 reads TGTGCCAGCAGCTTAGCGGACAGAAACTATGGCTACACCTTC.